This record concerns one T cell receptor (beta chain) sequence. The antigen is not known. The record originates from a study of tumor-infiltrating lymphocytes in primary liver carcinoma. Study details: Samples returned roughly 3.65 to 7.5 million productive TCRbeta reads, a yield that was similar across tissue types.

From 400 to 500 ng total RNA, TCR beta cDNA was generated with a primer in the constant region. Slightly modified ARM-PCR, run as three nested multiplex PCR rounds, produced the TCR beta libraries. Running 10 cycles apiece, the first two PCR rounds relied on TRBV1-TRBV30 forward primers together with a C-beta reverse primer. TCRdb called the multiplex PCR reads again in MiXCR, with one record for every CDR3 protein. The sample shows hundreds of thousands of distinct CDR3 sequences, roughly 60% of them seen only once. Germline V gene data show CDR1 as SGHAT and CDR2 as FQNNGV. There are 16 residues in the CDR3. The V end lost 0 bases, the J end lost 0 bases, and 9 bases lay between the germline ends. General study points: Tumors had a top-250-clone fraction that was significantly higher than blood (p = 0.039). Without sorting, CD4+ versus CD8+ T cell repertoires were not compared.

Blood RNA came from unsorted whole blood; germline DNA was also extracted. Sampling before surgery obtained roughly 4 milliliters of peripheral blood. V gene TRBV11-2 combines with J gene TRBJ2-1; D unclear. The sequence was collected from a woman in her 30s with primary liver carcinoma and hepatitis B virus infection. The specimen sequenced was peripheral blood. CDR3 loop: CASSLDPQSSYNEQFF. The CDR3 DNA follows: TGTGCCAGCAGCTTAGACCCGCAGAGCTCCTACAATGAGCAGTTCTTC.